This is a list of T cell receptor beta chains from one sample in a study of long-term antiretroviral therapy in people with HIV. The protocol was immunoSEQ multiplex PCR, while the TCRdb copy is restricted to in-frame clones and leaves out a portion. Of 21,000 or so clones in the sample, 82% were seen once. The starting material was unsorted PBMCs, obtained at the start of antiretroviral therapy. These receptors came from a man over 45 with HIV. Each CDR3 is given with its conserved first and last residue. The D gene is left open where the match is weak. Only some rows state a clone size, as once, few, many or a class for expanded clones.

d_gene: -; v_gene: TRBV11-2; abundance: -; j_gene: TRBJ2-3; CDR3aa: CASSLGIAADTQYF; CDR3nt: TGTGCCAGCAGCTTAGGGATAGCAGCAGATACGCAGTATTTT
d_gene: TRBD1; v_gene: TRBV2; abundance: -; j_gene: TRBJ2-7; CDR3aa: CASEGTGSSYEQYF; CDR3nt: TGTGCCAGCGAAGGGACAGGATCCTCCTACGAGCAGTACTTC
d_gene: TRBD1; v_gene: TRBV29-1; abundance: -; j_gene: TRBJ1-1; CDR3aa: CSVGTGRDTEAFF; CDR3nt: TGCAGCGTGGGGACAGGGAGAGACACTGAAGCTTTCTTT
d_gene: -; v_gene: TRBV5-1; abundance: -; j_gene: TRBJ1-1; CDR3aa: CASSLERGLNTEAFF; CDR3nt: TGCGCCAGCAGCTTGGAAAGGGGATTAAACACTGAAGCTTTCTTT
d_gene: TRBD1; v_gene: TRBV30; abundance: -; j_gene: TRBJ1-1; CDR3aa: CAWSHRDRDETEAFF; CDR3nt: TGTGCCTGGAGCCACCGGGACAGGGATGAAACTGAAGCTTTCTTT
d_gene: -; v_gene: TRBV7-8; abundance: -; j_gene: TRBJ1-1; CDR3aa: CASSLFGQSVNTEAFF; CDR3nt: TGTGCCAGCAGCTTATTCGGACAGAGTGTGAACACTGAAGCTTTCTTT
d_gene: -; v_gene: TRBV6-6; abundance: -; j_gene: TRBJ1-1; CDR3aa: CASSYSQGLNTEAFF; CDR3nt: TGTGCCAGCAGTTACTCGCAGGGTTTGAACACTGAAGCTTTCTTT
d_gene: -; v_gene: TRBV7-2; abundance: -; j_gene: TRBJ1-1; CDR3aa: CASSLSGQNTEAFF; CDR3nt: TGTGCCAGCAGCTTATCGGGGCAGAACACTGAAGCTTTCTTT
d_gene: -; v_gene: TRBV14; abundance: -; j_gene: TRBJ2-7; CDR3aa: CASSQGAAVLYF; CDR3nt: TGTGCCAGCAGCCAGGGGGCCGCGGTTTTGTACTTC
d_gene: -; v_gene: TRBV7-9; abundance: -; j_gene: TRBJ2-1; CDR3aa: CASSLGPGLFSSYNEQFF; CDR3nt: TGTGCCAGCAGCTTAGGACCCGGACTATTTAGCTCCTACAATGAGCAGTTCTTC
d_gene: -; v_gene: TRBV5-4; abundance: few; j_gene: TRBJ1-1; CDR3aa: CASVRGPRDTEAFF; CDR3nt: TGTGCCAGCGTTCGGGGCCCTAGGGACACTGAAGCTTTCTTT
d_gene: -; v_gene: TRBV19; abundance: -; j_gene: TRBJ1-5; CDR3aa: CASSGPPGSPFYQPQHF; CDR3nt: TGTGCCAGTAGTGGGCCCCCGGGATCCCCCTTTTATCAGCCCCAGCATTTT
d_gene: TRBD1; v_gene: TRBV7-9; abundance: -; j_gene: TRBJ1-1; CDR3aa: CASSLARTGEAFF; CDR3nt: TGTGCCAGCAGCTTAGCCCGGACAGGGGAAGCTTTCTTT
d_gene: -; v_gene: TRBV23-1; abundance: -; j_gene: TRBJ2-6; CDR3aa: CASSSIWGAGSSGANVLTF; CDR3nt: TGCGCCAGCAGTTCAATATGGGGCGCAGGGAGCTCTGGGGCCAACGTCCTGACTTTC